This T cell receptor (beta chain) was sequenced during a study of tumor-infiltrating lymphocytes in primary liver carcinoma. Trimming removed 3 bases at V and 4 bases at J, with 18 bases between. The CDR3 totals 16 residues. Study-wide results and limits: Each sample was bulk and unsorted; consequently, CD4+ and CD8+ repertoires were not compared.

Total RNA amounting to roughly 480 ng was the source from which TCR beta cDNA was made with a constant-region primer. What produced the TCR beta libraries was three nested multiplex PCR rounds using slightly modified ARM-PCR. TRBV1-TRBV30 forward primers and a C-beta reverse primer were used in the first two PCR rounds, which each ran for about 9 cycles. TCRdb re-called the multiplex PCR reads through MiXCR, storing one row per CDR3 protein. There are fewer than 400,000 distinct CDR3 sequences in the sample; around three fifths occur only once, and over 15% lies in the top ten. As concerns this clonotype: Its target is unknown. A read error may be the cause here, since a much bigger clone is one base away.

RNA isolated from unsorted whole blood supplied the blood RNA, with germline DNA also extracted. The sequenced material came from peripheral blood. The chain joins TRBV12-3 or TRBV12-4 to TRBJ1-1; perhaps TRBD1 as D (6 bases). This receptor was taken from a woman in her 30s with primary liver carcinoma and hepatitis B virus infection. CDR3 bases: TGTGCCAGCAGTTTGGCGTGGGGGCGGGCTAGCACTGAAGCTTTCTTT. It codes for CASSLAWGRASTEAFF.